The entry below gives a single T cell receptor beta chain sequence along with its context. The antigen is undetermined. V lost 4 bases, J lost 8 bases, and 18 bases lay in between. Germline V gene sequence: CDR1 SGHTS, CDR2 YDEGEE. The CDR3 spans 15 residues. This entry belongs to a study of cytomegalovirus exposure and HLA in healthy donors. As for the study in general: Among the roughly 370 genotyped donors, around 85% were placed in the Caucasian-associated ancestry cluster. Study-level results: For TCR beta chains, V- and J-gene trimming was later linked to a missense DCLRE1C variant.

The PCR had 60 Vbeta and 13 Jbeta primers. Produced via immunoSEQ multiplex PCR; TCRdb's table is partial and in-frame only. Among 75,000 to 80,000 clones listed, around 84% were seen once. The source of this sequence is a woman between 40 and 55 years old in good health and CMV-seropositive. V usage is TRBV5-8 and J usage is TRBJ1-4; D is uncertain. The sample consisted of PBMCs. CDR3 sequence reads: CASSESGIRGEKLFF. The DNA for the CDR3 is TGTGCCAGCAGCGAGTCCGGGATACGAGGCGAAAAACTGTTTTTT.